The T cell receptor (beta chain) described here comes from a study of graft-versus-host responses after intestinal transplantation. Study overall: Following induction with anti-thymocyte globulin, all recipients were given tacrolimus and steroids for about 3 years. Study-wide results and limits: Within allografts, high graft-versus-host to host-versus-graft clonal ratios were seen among patients with graft-donor T cell macrochimerism.

TCRdb's table, derived via immunoSEQ multiplex PCR, lists solely in-frame clones and lacks some. The sample has roughly 130,000 clones; about 90% are singletons. The germline V gene has CDR1 LNHDA and CDR2 SQIVND (reference sequence). There are 16 residues in the CDR3. V gave up 5 bases and J gave up 4 bases; unmatched junction bases: 10. In the case of this clone: Its specificity is not known.

This rearrangement joins TRBV19 to TRBJ2-3, with 9 bases aligning to TRBD2. This material consisted of unstimulated CD4+ T cells sorted from spleen or lymph node cells, taken before intestinal transplant. The clonotype originates from a human donor who received an intestinal transplant. The CDR3 loop is CASSPFGGRGSDTQYF. CDR3 nucleotides: TGTGCCAGTAGTCCCTTTGGCGGGAGGGGATCAGATACGCAGTATTTT.